A selection of T cell receptor beta chains follows, all from one sample in a study of blood T cell repertoires in COVID-19. The data were produced by immunoSEQ multiplex PCR, yet TCRdb's version contains in-frame clones alone and is incomplete. The sample lists roughly 150,000 clones, 84% seen once, with about 7% in the top ten. What was sequenced was peripheral blood. Receptors originate from a woman between 50 and 59 years old in a cohort sampled during active or convalescent COVID-19. Both conserved end residues are part of each CDR3. D genes are given only for firm matches. Size is stated for part of the rows, as once, few or many counts, or as a class when the clone is expanded.

clone_size: few; d_call: -; j_call: TRBJ1-1; v_call: TRBV11-2; cdr3_nt: TGTGCCAGCAGCTTGAGGTACACTGAAGCTTTCTTT; cdr3_aa: CASSLRYTEAFF
clone_size: few; d_call: TRBD2; j_call: TRBJ2-1; v_call: TRBV9; cdr3_nt: TGTGCCAGCAGCACGACTAGCCTCCCTACCAATGAGCAGTTCTTC; cdr3_aa: CASSTTSLPTNEQFF
clone_size: -; d_call: TRBD2; j_call: TRBJ2-1; v_call: TRBV3-1/TRBV3-2; cdr3_nt: TGTGCCAGCAGCTCTAGCGGGGGGTCCTACAATGAGCAGTTCTTC; cdr3_aa: CASSSSGGSYNEQFF
clone_size: -; d_call: TRBD2; j_call: TRBJ2-1; v_call: TRBV24-1; cdr3_nt: TGTGCCACCAGGACTAGCGGGGGGTCCGAGCAGTTCTTC; cdr3_aa: CATRTSGGSEQFF
clone_size: few; d_call: TRBD2; j_call: TRBJ2-3; v_call: TRBV24-1; cdr3_nt: TGTGCCACCAGCCCTAGCGGGTCTAGCACAGATACGCAGTATTTT; cdr3_aa: CATSPSGSSTDTQYF
clone_size: -; d_call: -; j_call: TRBJ2-3; v_call: TRBV19; cdr3_nt: TGTGCCAGTAGTCCATCCAGAGGGGGATTCACAGATACGCAGTATTTT; cdr3_aa: CASSPSRGGFTDTQYF
clone_size: once; d_call: TRBD1; j_call: TRBJ2-1; v_call: TRBV19; cdr3_nt: TGTGCCAGCGCGTCAGGGGGCGCCTCCTACAATGAGCAGTTCTTC; cdr3_aa: CASASGGASYNEQFF
clone_size: -; d_call: -; j_call: TRBJ1-1; v_call: TRBV11-1; cdr3_nt: TGTGCCAGCGGGGGACAACTGAACACTGAAGCTTTCTTT; cdr3_aa: CASGGQLNTEAFF
clone_size: -; d_call: TRBD2; j_call: TRBJ2-2; v_call: TRBV3-1/TRBV3-2; cdr3_nt: TGTGCCAGCAGCCGTCCCACTAGCGGGGGGGCAACCGGGGAGCTGTTTTTT; cdr3_aa: CASSRPTSGGATGELFF
clone_size: -; d_call: -; j_call: TRBJ1-6; v_call: TRBV30; cdr3_nt: TGTGCCTGGACTGTCTCCCGGAATTCACCCCTCCACTTT; cdr3_aa: CAWTVSRNSPLHF
clone_size: -; d_call: -; j_call: TRBJ2-1; v_call: TRBV10-3; cdr3_nt: TGTGCCACGGGCAGGACAGACAATGAGCAGTTCTTC; cdr3_aa: CATGRTDNEQFF
clone_size: -; d_call: TRBD2; j_call: TRBJ2-2; v_call: TRBV4-1; cdr3_nt: TGCGCCAGCAGCCAAGCCCCGGGACTAGCGGGGGGTAACACCGGGGAGCTGTTTTTT; cdr3_aa: CASSQAPGLAGGNTGELFF
clone_size: -; d_call: TRBD2; j_call: TRBJ2-5; v_call: TRBV5-1; cdr3_nt: TGCGCCAGCAGCTTGGCCATAAGCGGGGGTCTGGAGACCCAGTACTTC; cdr3_aa: CASSLAISGGLETQYF
clone_size: -; d_call: TRBD1; j_call: TRBJ1-3; v_call: TRBV5-4; cdr3_nt: TGTGCCAGCAGCAAAGGGACAGGGCCCCTCGCTGGAAACACCATATATTTT; cdr3_aa: CASSKGTGPLAGNTIYF
clone_size: -; d_call: TRBD1; j_call: TRBJ2-1; v_call: TRBV24-1; cdr3_nt: TGTGCCACCAGTGATACCGGACAGGGGGGTTACAATGAGCAGTTCTTC; cdr3_aa: CATSDTGQGGYNEQFF
clone_size: -; d_call: -; j_call: TRBJ1-4; v_call: TRBV6-5; cdr3_nt: TGTGCCAGCAGTTACTCACAGGGAAATGAAAAACTGTTTTTT; cdr3_aa: CASSYSQGNEKLFF
clone_size: -; d_call: -; j_call: TRBJ1-2; v_call: TRBV15; cdr3_nt: TGTGCCACCAGCAGAGATATCACAGGGAGCAGCTACACCTTC; cdr3_aa: CATSRDITGSSYTF
clone_size: -; d_call: TRBD1; j_call: TRBJ1-1; v_call: TRBV5-1; cdr3_nt: TGCGCCAGCAGATCAGTCCCCAAGGACAGGGGGGAGTTGAACATGAACACTGAAGCTTTCTTT; cdr3_aa: CASRSVPKDRGELNMNTEAFF
clone_size: -; d_call: TRBD2; j_call: TRBJ2-3; v_call: TRBV30; cdr3_nt: TGTGCCTGGAGTGCCTTAGCGGGGGCTGTAGATACGCAGTATTTT; cdr3_aa: CAWSALAGAVDTQYF
clone_size: -; d_call: -; j_call: TRBJ2-7; v_call: TRBV18; cdr3_nt: TGTGCCAGCTCACCACCGGGTCAGGGCAATTACGAGCAGTACTTC; cdr3_aa: CASSPPGQGNYEQYF
clone_size: -; d_call: -; j_call: TRBJ2-2; v_call: TRBV9; cdr3_nt: TGTGCCAGCAGCGATGGGGGGGCACGGGCGGACACCGGGGAGCTGTTTTTT; cdr3_aa: CASSDGGARADTGELFF
clone_size: -; d_call: -; j_call: TRBJ2-5; v_call: TRBV12-3/TRBV12-4; cdr3_nt: TGTGCCAGCAGTTTAGGGGGGCGGAGCCAGTACTTC; cdr3_aa: CASSLGGRSQYF
clone_size: -; d_call: TRBD2; j_call: TRBJ2-7; v_call: TRBV6-5; cdr3_nt: TGTGCCAGCAGTTACTCGCAACTAGCGGGCTACGAGCAGTACTTC; cdr3_aa: CASSYSQLAGYEQYF
clone_size: -; d_call: TRBD2; j_call: TRBJ2-7; v_call: TRBV19; cdr3_nt: TGTGCCAGTAGTTGGGGACTAGGGTACGAGCAGTACTTC; cdr3_aa: CASSWGLGYEQYF
clone_size: -; d_call: -; j_call: TRBJ2-7; v_call: TRBV3-1/TRBV3-2; cdr3_nt: TGTGCCAGCAGCCAAGTACCAGGGCTGGGATACGAGCAGTACTTC; cdr3_aa: CASSQVPGLGYEQYF
clone_size: -; d_call: -; j_call: TRBJ2-7; v_call: TRBV6-5; cdr3_nt: TGTGCCAGCAGTTACCGGGGGGACAAGCGGACCTACGAGCAGTACTTC; cdr3_aa: CASSYRGDKRTYEQYF
clone_size: -; d_call: -; j_call: TRBJ1-5; v_call: TRBV6-5; cdr3_nt: TGTGCCAGCAGTCGGGCGGGGTCGAATCAGCCCCAGCATTTT; cdr3_aa: CASSRAGSNQPQHF
clone_size: -; d_call: TRBD1; j_call: TRBJ1-2; v_call: TRBV18; cdr3_nt: TGTGCCAGCTCACCCGGACAGGGAGGGAATGGCTACACCTTC; cdr3_aa: CASSPGQGGNGYTF
clone_size: few; d_call: TRBD2; j_call: TRBJ2-7; v_call: TRBV6-1; cdr3_nt: TGTGCCAGCAGTGAAGGACGGGGGGGCCCTCTGTACGAGCAGTACTTC; cdr3_aa: CASSEGRGGPLYEQYF
clone_size: few; d_call: -; j_call: TRBJ1-6; v_call: TRBV27; cdr3_nt: TGTGCCAGCAGTTTAGATCCATTGGAGGTTTCACCCCTCCACTTT; cdr3_aa: CASSLDPLEVSPLHF
clone_size: -; d_call: -; j_call: TRBJ2-5; v_call: TRBV6-6; cdr3_nt: TGTGCCAGCAGTTACGGAATCGGGGAGACCCAGTACTTC; cdr3_aa: CASSYGIGETQYF
clone_size: -; d_call: TRBD1; j_call: TRBJ2-7; v_call: TRBV6-5; cdr3_nt: TGTGCCAGCGACAGGGCCACCGCCTACGAGCAGTACTTC; cdr3_aa: CASDRATAYEQYF
clone_size: -; d_call: -; j_call: TRBJ1-2; v_call: TRBV4-1; cdr3_nt: TGCGCCAGCAGCCAAGGGGCAGGGATGGCCTATGGCTACACCTTC; cdr3_aa: CASSQGAGMAYGYTF
clone_size: -; d_call: TRBD2; j_call: TRBJ2-2; v_call: TRBV10-3; cdr3_nt: TGTGCCATCAGTGACCTTAGCGGGGCGAACACCGGGGAGCTGTTTTTT; cdr3_aa: CAISDLSGANTGELFF
clone_size: -; d_call: -; j_call: TRBJ1-6; v_call: TRBV5-6; cdr3_nt: TGTGCCAGCAGCTTAGGCCGGGGAAATTCACCCCTCCACTTT; cdr3_aa: CASSLGRGNSPLHF
clone_size: -; d_call: TRBD1; j_call: TRBJ2-7; v_call: TRBV19; cdr3_nt: TGTGCCAGTAGTACCCGACAGGGGTGGTCCTACGAGCAGTACTTC; cdr3_aa: CASSTRQGWSYEQYF
clone_size: -; d_call: TRBD1; j_call: TRBJ1-1; v_call: TRBV5-1; cdr3_nt: TGCGCCAGCAGCGGGACAGGTTTAACTGAAGCTTTCTTT; cdr3_aa: CASSGTGLTEAFF
clone_size: -; d_call: TRBD1; j_call: TRBJ1-1; v_call: TRBV19; cdr3_nt: TGTGCCAGCCGACAGGGGTTGGGCACTGAAGCTTTCTTT; cdr3_aa: CASRQGLGTEAFF
clone_size: few; d_call: -; j_call: TRBJ2-1; v_call: TRBV7-8; cdr3_nt: TGTGCCAGCAGCTTAAGAGGGAACTCCTACAATGAGCAGTTCTTC; cdr3_aa: CASSLRGNSYNEQFF
clone_size: -; d_call: TRBD1; j_call: TRBJ1-3; v_call: TRBV5-1; cdr3_nt: TGCGCCAGCAGCTTGTTGAGTGCAGGGGGCCCTGGAAACACCATATATTTT; cdr3_aa: CASSLLSAGGPGNTIYF
clone_size: -; d_call: -; j_call: TRBJ1-2; v_call: TRBV7-9; cdr3_nt: TGTGCCAGCAGCTTAGGAAGGACAGATAGTAACTATGGCTACACCTTC; cdr3_aa: CASSLGRTDSNYGYTF
clone_size: -; d_call: -; j_call: TRBJ2-6; v_call: TRBV5-1; cdr3_nt: TGCGCCAGCAGCTTGGGTGGCATCTCTGGGGCCAACGTCCTGACTTTC; cdr3_aa: CASSLGGISGANVLTF
clone_size: -; d_call: TRBD2; j_call: TRBJ2-7; v_call: TRBV6-5; cdr3_nt: TGTGCCAGCGCACCGCGGGGGGCGCGTTACGAGCAGTACTTC; cdr3_aa: CASAPRGARYEQYF
clone_size: -; d_call: TRBD1; j_call: TRBJ1-1; v_call: TRBV30; cdr3_nt: TGTGCCTGGAGTCACGGGACAGGGGGAACTGAAGCTTTCTTT; cdr3_aa: CAWSHGTGGTEAFF
clone_size: -; d_call: TRBD1; j_call: TRBJ2-1; v_call: TRBV5-1; cdr3_nt: TGCGCCAGCAGCTTGGCCAGGCCCGGGACAGGGGGGAATGAGCAGTTCTTC; cdr3_aa: CASSLARPGTGGNEQFF
clone_size: -; d_call: TRBD1; j_call: TRBJ1-5; v_call: TRBV2; cdr3_nt: TGTGCCAGCAGTGAAGGACAGGGAGAGCAGCCCCAGCATTTT; cdr3_aa: CASSEGQGEQPQHF
clone_size: -; d_call: -; j_call: TRBJ1-2; v_call: TRBV6-6; cdr3_nt: TGTGCCAGCAGTTATAGTAGGACAGACTATGGCTACACCTTC; cdr3_aa: CASSYSRTDYGYTF
clone_size: -; d_call: TRBD1; j_call: TRBJ2-2; v_call: TRBV5-4; cdr3_nt: TGTGCCAGCAGCTCCCAGGGGGCTAACGGGGAGCTGTTTTTT; cdr3_aa: CASSSQGANGELFF
clone_size: -; d_call: -; j_call: TRBJ2-5; v_call: TRBV10-3; cdr3_nt: TGTGCCATCAGTGTCGGCCAGGGGGGCCAAGAGACCCAGTACTTC; cdr3_aa: CAISVGQGGQETQYF
clone_size: -; d_call: -; j_call: TRBJ1-4; v_call: TRBV29-1; cdr3_nt: TGCAGCGTTGGCAGGGAAAGAAATGAAAAACTGTTTTTT; cdr3_aa: CSVGRERNEKLFF
clone_size: -; d_call: TRBD2; j_call: TRBJ2-3; v_call: TRBV4-2; cdr3_nt: TGTGCCAGCAGCCAAGATCTAGCGGGGGGGGTCACAGATACGCAGTATTTT; cdr3_aa: CASSQDLAGGVTDTQYF
clone_size: -; d_call: TRBD1; j_call: TRBJ1-2; v_call: TRBV5-1; cdr3_nt: TGCGCCAGCAGCTTGGCCGGACAGGTAGGCCATGGCTACACCTTC; cdr3_aa: CASSLAGQVGHGYTF
clone_size: -; d_call: -; j_call: TRBJ1-2; v_call: TRBV7-9; cdr3_nt: TGTGCCAGCAGCTTATCACTCGCGTTCCCGGGCTATGGCTACACCTTC; cdr3_aa: CASSLSLAFPGYGYTF
clone_size: -; d_call: TRBD1; j_call: TRBJ2-5; v_call: TRBV9; cdr3_nt: TGTGCCAGCAGCCCCCGGACAGGGACGAGGACCCAGTACTTC; cdr3_aa: CASSPRTGTRTQYF
clone_size: -; d_call: -; j_call: TRBJ2-7; v_call: TRBV5-6; cdr3_nt: TGTGCCAGCCGCCAATACGACAACTACGAGCAGTACTTC; cdr3_aa: CASRQYDNYEQYF
clone_size: -; d_call: TRBD2; j_call: TRBJ2-3; v_call: TRBV6-4; cdr3_nt: TGTGCCAGCAGTGACTCGGGAGGGAGAGATACGCAGTATTTT; cdr3_aa: CASSDSGGRDTQYF
clone_size: -; d_call: -; j_call: TRBJ1-1; v_call: TRBV12-3/TRBV12-4; cdr3_nt: TGTGCCAGCAGTTTAGAGAGTCCCCGAAGAGAATTT; cdr3_aa: CASSLESPRREF
clone_size: -; d_call: TRBD1; j_call: TRBJ2-7; v_call: TRBV7-8; cdr3_nt: TGTGCCAGCAGCCCAGGGACAGGGAATCGATACGAGCAGTACTTC; cdr3_aa: CASSPGTGNRYEQYF